These 8 T cell receptor beta chains came from one sample sequenced in a study of post-analysis software for immune sequencing data. Overall study results and limits: Roughly five TRBV segments were more frequent in patients than controls; TRBV5-6, TRBV5-1 and TRBV20-1 belonged to this group.

The authors incorporated unique molecular identifiers into the TCR beta cDNA libraries. TCRdb reprocessed the PCR reads via MiXCR and lists one record per CDR3 protein. Of more than 350,000 distinct CDR3 sequences listed, 39% are singletons. No cognate antigen is known for these TCRs. Material for sequencing was blood. These receptors were collected from a girl aged 2 to 9 with multiple sclerosis.

The CDR3 DNA is TGTGCCAGCAGCAGTCGGGGGGCAGGGGGCTCCTACAATGAGCAGTTCTTC. The encoded protein is CASSSRGAGGSYNEQFF. This rearrangement joins TRBV12-3 or TRBV12-4 to TRBJ2-1; D is tentatively TRBD1 or TRBD2 (7 bases each). This CDR3 is built from 17 residues. Trimming pared 6 bases from V and 0 bases from J, leaving 18 bases between.

The chain combines TRBV15 with TRBJ1-2; no clear D gene. This CDR3 has 14 amino acids. Germline V gene lookup returns CDR1 LNHNV and CDR2 YYDKDF (reference sequence). V was pared by 0 bases and J by 2 bases, with 7 bases between. This chain's CDR3 is CATSRDRRNYGYTF. In DNA form, the CDR3 reads TGTGCCACCAGCAGAGACCGAAGAAACTATGGCTACACCTTC.

The chain employs TRBV10-3 and TRBJ1-5, with D possibly TRBD1 on 5 matching bases. The germline V gene encodes CDR1 ENHRY and CDR2 SYGVKD. V lost 3 bases to trimming and J lost 7 bases, with 10 bases between them. The CDR3 runs to 13 residues. The DNA of the CDR3 is TGTGCCATCAGTGACAGGGCGGCCCAGCCCCAGCATTTT. Translation gives CAISDRAAQPQHF.

The V call is TRBV28, the J call TRBJ2-1; 12 bases align to TRBD1. V dropped 4 bases and J dropped 7; count of bases not matched to a gene: 5. Germline V CDR1 and CDR2: MDHEN, SYDVKM. This CDR3 region has 15 residues. The CDR3 nucleotides read TGTGCCAGCAGTTGGGGACAGGGGGCGATGAATGAGCAGTTCTTC. This codes for CASSWGQGAMNEQFF.

This chain connects TRBV5-1 to TRBJ2-3; weak D call: TRBD2 (5 bases). Trimming stripped 3 bases from V and 2 bases from J, with 13 bases between. The CDR3 extends over 15 amino acids. The germline V gene encodes CDR1 SGHRS and CDR2 YFSETQ. CDR3: CASSSTGYATDTQYF. The CDR3 bases are TGCGCCAGCAGCTCGACGGGATACGCCACAGATACGCAGTATTTT. Variable domain in full (rest from reference TRBV5-1 and TRBJ2-3): KAGVTQTPRYLIKTRGQQVTLSCSPISGHRSVSWYQQTPGQGLQFLFEYFSETQRNKGNFPGRFSGRQFSNSRSEMNVSTLELGDSALYLCASSSTGYATDTQYFGPGTRLTVL.

In its sample, this clonotype was seen a few times. V is TRBV29-1 and J is TRBJ2-7; D possibly uses TRBD1 or TRBD2 (6 bases each). Near its end, the DNA agrees better with TRBJ2-5, so the J call may be wrong. The CDR3 covers 13 residues. Per the germline V gene, CDR1 is SQVTM and CDR2 is ANQGSEA. This CDR3 reads CSVEPGAEETQYF. The DNA for the CDR3 is TGCAGCGTTGAACCGGGGGCCGAGGAGACCCAGTACTTC.

This clonotype has only a few counts. V and J are TRBV7-2 and TRBJ2-1; the match to TRBD2 covers 10 bases. The CDR3 extends over 17 amino acids. Germline CDR1 reads SGHTA; CDR2 reads FQGNSA. The J segment lost 8 bases and the V segment lost 2 bases, leaving 12 bases of the junction unmatched. Written as DNA, the CDR3 is TGTGCCAGCAGCTTAAGTAGGACTAGCGGCAGCCGGTATGAGCAGTTCTTC. This codes for CASSLSRTSGSRYEQFF. Together with reference TRBV7-2 and TRBJ2-1, the CDR3 gives the full variable domain: GAGVSQSPSNKVTEKGKDVELRCDPISGHTALYWYRQSLGQGLEFLIYFQGNSAPDKSGLPSDRFSAERTGGSVSTLTIQRTQQEDSAVYLCASSLSRTSGSRYEQFFGPGTRLTVL.

This clonotype was detected a few times. The chain joins TRBV20-1 to TRBJ2-3; 8 bases map to TRBD2. Germline lookup yields CDR1 DFQATT and CDR2 SNEGSKA (reference sequence). V lost 5 bases to trimming and J lost 1 base; unmatched junction nucleotides: 8. This CDR3 spans 15 amino acids. The CDR3 region has the DNA TGCAGTGCTTCTATTAGCGGGGTGGGCACAGATACGCAGTATTTT. Amino acid sequence: CSASISGVGTDTQYF.